This T cell receptor beta chain was sequenced in a study of breast tumors, draining lymph nodes, adjacent tissues. In TCRdb, the multiplex PCR reads were re-called with MiXCR into one record per CDR3 protein. The sample carries 65,000 to 80,000 distinct CDR3 sequences, about 21% recorded once. Axillary draining lymph nodes of breast cancer patients supplied the node samples. General study results and limits: Compared with lymph nodes, tumors were less diverse; compared with nontumor tissue, more. Data fit most tumor T cells coming from lymph node, expanding in tumor. Data only fit, rather than demonstrated, lymph node origin of most tumor T cells. Luminal-like breast cancer showed significantly greater tumor-nontumor repertoire similarity than basal-like breast cancer did.

As to this clonotype: Its antigen is currently unknown. A much larger clone is a single base away; this may be a read error. The conserved final phenylalanine or tryptophan is absent from the CDR3, which likely points to a read error.

V gave up 0 bases and J gave up 4 bases, with 5 bases separating them. Per the germline V gene, CDR1 is MNHNY and CDR2 is SVGAGI (reference sequence). The CDR3 consists of 13 residues. Material for sequencing was axillary lymph node tissue. This sequence was found in a female donor with breast cancer. Some clones in this sample may be carry-over from other donors' samples. The J gene is TRBJ2-3, the V gene TRBV6-6, with a weak D call TRBD1 (5 bases). The chain's CDR3 is CASSYSGADTQYL. The CDR3 nucleotides are TGTGCCAGCAGTTACTCAGGGGCAGATACGCAGTATCTT.